Detailed here is one T cell receptor beta chain. With V trimmed by 2 bases and J by 2 bases, 15 bases remained unmatched. The CDR3 has 19 residues. CDR1 is ENHRY, CDR2 SYGVKD, per germline. These data come from a study of blood T cell repertoires in COVID-19. Across the whole study: Sites across the United States, Italy and Spain contributed samples from acute and convalescent COVID-19. Nucleic acid was either cDNA or gDNA, and it came from T cells, B-cell-depleted T cells, or PBMCs.

Per the original data handling: Reference gene primer amplification gave nucleated cell count estimates. Some clones are missing from TCRdb's copy, which holds only in-frame ones; the method was immunoSEQ multiplex PCR. The D gene and trimming were derived from the DNA, and the V and J assignments and clone size from that table. The sample has tens of thousands of clones, over 65% seen once. The sequence was obtained from a woman between 70 and 85 years old with acute or convalescent COVID-19. Source material: peripheral blood. This sequence joins TRBV10-3 and TRBJ2-3; 8 nucleotides agree with TRBD2. The CDR3 loop reads CAISEGLARRRYITDTQYF. The CDR3 bases are TGTGCCATCAGTGAGGGACTAGCTCGCCGCCGATACATCACAGATACGCAGTATTTT.